Below, 24 T cell receptor beta chains from the same sample are listed, as sequenced in a study of blood T cell repertoires in COVID-19 (dated by TCRdb to the early 2020s). The method behind the library was the immunoSEQ multiplex PCR assay. This is the immuneACCESS table as TCRdb keeps it, with only in-frame sequences that have V and J called. A part of the clones is gone; compared with another copy, unresolved V genes explain less than half, and the rest is unexplained. In all, the sample holds just over 300,000 clones, and approximately 89% of those were seen once. Together, the top ten hold less than 2% of the sample. The material sequenced was peripheral blood. Receptor source: a woman in her thirties with COVID-19, enrolled during active disease.

V is TRBV30 and J is TRBJ1-2; D possibly corresponds to TRBD1 (6 bases). CDR3 length: 14 amino acids. CDR1 is GTSNPN, CDR2 SVGIG, per germline (reference sequence). Trimming took 1 base from V and 4 from J, leaving 13 bases between them. The CDR3 nucleotides are TGTGCCTGGAGTGAACAGGGAGGGGCCTATGGCTACACCTTC. This gives the protein CAWSEQGGAYGYTF.

J is TRBJ2-6 and V is TRBV10-3; D may be TRBD2 (7 bases). This CDR3 spans 15 amino acids. CDR1 and CDR2 from the germline V gene are ENHRY and SYGVKD. Trimming pared 9 bases from V and 5 bases from J, leaving 17 bases between. This chain's CDR3 is CAMAEGGGWANVLTF. The CDR3 DNA reads TGTGCCATGGCAGAAGGGGGGGGTTGGGCCAACGTCCTGACTTTC.

V and J are TRBV27 and TRBJ1-5, with D possibly being TRBD1 (5 bases). The CDR3 is 15 amino acids. V shed 6 bases and J shed 8 bases, with 20 bases lying between them. The germline CDR1 and CDR2 sequences are MNHEY and SMNVEV (reference sequence). CDR3 sequence reads: CASSPPTRVQKPQHF. The CDR3 DNA reads TGTGCCAGCAGCCCACCAACCAGGGTCCAGAAGCCCCAGCATTTT.

The chain recombines TRBV2 with TRBJ2-5; no clear D. V was trimmed by 3 bases and J by 6 bases, leaving 8 bases between them. This CDR3 has 12 amino acids. CDR1 SNHLY and CDR2 FYNNEI come from the germline V gene. CDR3 coding DNA: TGTGCCAGCAGTGATCTCCAGAAGACCCAGTACTTC. This gives the protein CASSDLQKTQYF.

The chain recombines TRBV4-2 with TRBJ2-1; D possibly corresponds to TRBD2 (7 bases). V was trimmed by 3 bases and J by 4 bases, leaving 25 bases between them. The CDR3 is 19 amino acids. Germline CDR1 LGHNA, CDR2 YNFKEQ. The CDR3 spells CASSHLGWVDGGLYNEQFF. In nucleotides, the CDR3 is TGTGCCAGCAGCCACCTAGGTTGGGTCGACGGGGGGCTTTACAATGAGCAGTTCTTC.

The chain uses TRBV28 and TRBJ2-7; TRBD1 aligns across 8 bases. J was trimmed by 5 bases and V by 2 bases; bases with no gene match: 8. Looked up from germline, CDR1 is MDHEN and CDR2 is SYDVKM. The CDR3 runs to 15 residues. The CDR3 here is CASSLQDRVIHEQYF. For the CDR3, the DNA is TGTGCCAGCAGTTTACAGGACAGGGTAATCCACGAGCAGTACTTC.

The V gene is TRBV5-1, the J gene TRBJ1-2; 8 bases agree with TRBD1. The trim removed 4 bases at V and 8 bases at J, leaving 7 bases unmatched. The germline CDR1 and CDR2 sequences are SGHRS and YFSETQ. The CDR3 loop spans 13 amino acids. CDR3 sequence: CASSPEGQAGYTF. CDR3 sequence (DNA): TGCGCCAGCAGCCCGGAGGGACAGGCCGGCTACACCTTC.

The chain carries TRBV18 and TRBJ2-5, with TRBD1 as a possible D gene (5 bases). The CDR3 spans 14 residues. V was shortened by 5 bases and J by 2 bases, with 12 bases between the two germline ends. CDR1 and CDR2 from the germline V gene are KGHSH and LQKENI. This CDR3 reads CASSTLDTQETQYF. DNA for the CDR3: TGTGCCAGCTCAACCTTGGACACACAAGAGACCCAGTACTTC.

This chain connects TRBV7-2 to TRBJ2-2; D gene uncertain. With 0 bases removed from V and 0 bases from J, the gap between germline ends came to 8 bases. This CDR3 is 16 amino acids long. The germline V gene encodes CDR1 SGHTA and CDR2 FQGNSA. CDR3 nucleotides: TGTGCCAGCAGCTTAGCGCGCCTGCCGAACACCGGGGAGCTGTTTTTT. It translates to CASSLARLPNTGELFF.

The chain links TRBV21-1 to TRBJ2-3; TRBD2 is the table's D call and was not checked against the DNA. TRBV21-1 is labeled a pseudogene. The CDR3 totals 18 residues. CDR3 region: CASSKRTTSGRGTDTQYF. Here the CDR3 DNA reads TGTGCCAGCAGCAAACGGACGACATCCGGGCGGGGCACAGATACGCAGTATTTT.

This chain links TRBV7-2 with TRBJ2-5; D not resolved. From germline, CDR1 is SGHTA and CDR2 FQGNSA. The V gene lost 0 bases and the J gene lost 1 base, with 6 bases spanning the gap. The CDR3 spans 14 residues. Here the CDR3 reads CASSLALVQETQYF. Here the CDR3 DNA reads TGTGCCAGCAGCTTAGCGCTAGTCCAAGAGACCCAGTACTTC.

This clone has just a few counts. V gene TRBV27 combines with J gene TRBJ2-1, with D uncertain. V lost 6 bases and J 7 bases, leaving 10 bases between the germline ends. The CDR3 contains 12 residues. Germline CDR1 reads MNHEY; CDR2 reads SMNVEV (reference sequence). Here the CDR3 reads CASSENRNEQFF. The CDR3, as DNA: TGTGCCAGCAGCGAAAACAGAAATGAGCAGTTCTTC.

This clone was observed a single time. The chain is built from TRBV18 and TRBJ1-5; D ambiguous. The V gene lost 6 bases and the J gene lost 1 base, with 10 bases spanning the gap. This CDR3 has 14 amino acids. Germline CDR1 KGHSH, CDR2 LQKENI. This CDR3 reads CASSPDTSNQPQHF. CDR3 bases: TGTGCCAGCTCTCCCGACACGAGCAATCAGCCCCAGCATTTT.

The chain links TRBV2 to TRBJ1-6; no definite D call. Germline V lookup: CDR1 SNHLY, CDR2 FYNNEI. This CDR3 has 14 residues. V lost 5 bases and J 1 base, leaving 6 bases between the germline ends. The CDR3: CASSPQSYNSPLHF. CDR3 nucleotide sequence: TGTGCCAGCAGTCCCCAGTCCTATAATTCACCCCTCCACTTT.

The chain joins TRBV7-9 to TRBJ1-2; the D gene is possibly TRBD1 (6 bases). Germline V gives CDR1 SEHNR, CDR2 FQNEAQ (reference sequence). This CDR3 comprises 16 residues. The V end was cut by 4 bases, the J end by 2 bases, with 17 bases between. CDR3 residues: CASSSPRTDINYGYTF. The CDR3 nucleotides are TGTGCCAGCAGCTCTCCACGGACAGACATCAACTATGGCTACACCTTC.

The V and J genes are TRBV5-1 and TRBJ1-1, with D possibly being TRBD1 (5 bases). The CDR3 runs to 15 residues. Germline V gene lookup returns CDR1 SGHRS and CDR2 YFSETQ. The germline V and J ends were trimmed by 0 bases and 4 bases, with 13 bases remaining between them. CDR3 loop: CASSLASGGGTEAFF. CDR3 DNA: TGCGCCAGCAGCTTGGCCAGCGGGGGTGGCACTGAAGCTTTCTTT.

This rearrangement joins TRBV2 to TRBJ1-2; 7 nucleotides match TRBD1. CDR3 length equals 14 residues. Unmatched junction bases numbered 6, after V lost 4 bases and J lost 4 bases. Germline values: CDR1 SNHLY, CDR2 FYNNEI. CDR3 in amino acids: CASSGRGERYGYTF. In nucleotides, the CDR3 is TGTGCCAGCAGTGGCAGGGGGGAACGCTATGGCTACACCTTC.

The V and J genes are TRBV15 and TRBJ1-6; possibly TRBD1 for D (6 bases). Per germline, CDR1 LNHNV and CDR2 YYDKDF (reference sequence). The CDR3 runs 15 residues. With 3 bases removed from V and 2 bases from J, the gap between germline ends came to 8 bases. Here the CDR3 DNA reads TGTGCCACCAGCAGGGACAGTCCCTATAATTCACCCCTCCACTTT. Translating gives CATSRDSPYNSPLHF.

The chain recombines TRBV19 with TRBJ2-3; 10 nucleotides agree with TRBD2. The CDR3 has 13 residues. Germline V gene data show CDR1 as LNHDA and CDR2 as SQIVND (reference sequence). The trim removed 7 bases at V and 5 bases at J, leaving 3 bases unmatched. The CDR3 loop reads CASNPSGGDTQYF. Written as DNA, the CDR3 is TGTGCCAGTAATCCTAGCGGGGGAGATACGCAGTATTTT.

V is TRBV2 and J is TRBJ1-5, with D possibly matching TRBD1 (6 bases). The CDR3 contains 12 residues. V was pared by 7 bases and J by 5 bases, with 9 bases between. Germline CDR1 reads SNHLY; CDR2 reads FYNNEI. CDR3 DNA sequence: TGTGCCAGCAAGGGGGATGATCAGCCCCAGCATTTT. It translates to CASKGDDQPQHF.

V gene TRBV5-1 combines with J gene TRBJ1-1; TRBD1 matches 7 bases. Germline CDR1 and CDR2: SGHRS and YFSETQ. There are 15 residues in the CDR3. The V gene end was trimmed by 4 bases and the J gene end by 0 bases; junction bases not matched to a gene: 6. The chain's CDR3 is CASSQGQNMNTEAFF. The CDR3 DNA reads as TGCGCCAGCAGCCAGGGACAGAACATGAACACTGAAGCTTTCTTT. The whole variable domain, remainder taken from reference TRBV5-1 and TRBJ1-1, is KAGVTQTPRYLIKTRGQQVTLSCSPISGHRSVSWYQQTPGQGLQFLFEYFSETQRNKGNFPGRFSGRQFSNSRSEMNVSTLELGDSALYLCASSQGQNMNTEAFFGQGTRLTVV.

CDR3 sequence reads: CASSSRVGGPGELFF. DNA for the CDR3: TGTGCCAGCAGCTCCCGGGTCGGGGGGCCCGGGGAGCTGTTTTTT. The gene calls are TRBV7-2 and TRBJ2-2; D may be TRBD2 (7 bases). CDR3 length equals 15 residues. Between the trimmed V and J ends, which lost 4 bases and 6 bases, there was a span of 15 bases. Germline values: CDR1 SGHTA, CDR2 FQGNSA.

This chain uses TRBV24-1 with TRBJ1-2; D may be TRBD1 (5 bases). V was pared by 2 bases and J by 7 bases, with 10 bases between. The CDR3 covers 13 residues. The germline V gene has CDR1 KGHDR and CDR2 SFDVKD. CDR3 loop: CATSDWSGSGYTF. The CDR3, as DNA: TGTGCCACCAGTGATTGGTCAGGGTCTGGCTACACCTTC.

This clone was seen once. Here the CDR3 reads CASSDQGGKTEAFF. CDR3 bases: TGTGCCAGCAGCGATCAGGGGGGAAAAACTGAAGCTTTCTTT. The rearrangement joins TRBV5-4 to TRBJ1-1, with TRBD1 matching 7 bases. Germline CDR1 is SGHNT and CDR2 is YYREEE (reference sequence). V dropped 4 bases and J dropped 5; count of bases not matched to a gene: 8. This CDR3 is 14 amino acids long. The full variable domain, with the rest looked up from reference TRBV5-4 and TRBJ1-1, is ETGVTQSPTHLIKTRGQQVTLRCSSQSGHNTVSWYQQALGQGPQFIFQYYREEENGRGNFPPRFSGLQFPNYSSELNVNALELDDSALYLCASSDQGGKTEAFFGQGTRLTVV.